This T cell receptor (beta chain) was recovered during a study of CD8+CD57+ T cells in acquired aplastic anemia. Study details: DNA recovered from sorted CD4+ and CD8+ cells had a mean of around 3.2 ug.

This clonotype occurred many times. V shed 0 bases and J shed 6 bases, with 18 bases lying between them. Per the germline V gene, CDR1 is DFQATT and CDR2 is SNEGSKA (reference sequence). CDR3 length: 15 residues. Genomic DNA constituted the template upon which TCR beta VDJ and CDR3 profiling was performed. TCRdb re-analysed the reads in MiXCR, keeping a single row per CDR3 protein. In the table there are under 200,000 distinct CDR3 sequences, around 52% of which are singletons. Sequencing was done on patients that had shown CD8+CD57+ cell expansion by flow cytometry. The source is a human donor with aplastic anemia. The genes are TRBV20-1 and TRBJ2-7, with D possibly called TRBD1 or TRBD2 (5 bases each). What was sequenced was sorted CD4+, CD8+, or CD8+CD57+ T cells (not recorded which) from PBMCs. CDR3 bases: TGCAGTGCTAGAGATCAGCACGCGGTGAGGGGCGAGCAGTACTTC. Translated: CSARDQHAVRGEQYF.